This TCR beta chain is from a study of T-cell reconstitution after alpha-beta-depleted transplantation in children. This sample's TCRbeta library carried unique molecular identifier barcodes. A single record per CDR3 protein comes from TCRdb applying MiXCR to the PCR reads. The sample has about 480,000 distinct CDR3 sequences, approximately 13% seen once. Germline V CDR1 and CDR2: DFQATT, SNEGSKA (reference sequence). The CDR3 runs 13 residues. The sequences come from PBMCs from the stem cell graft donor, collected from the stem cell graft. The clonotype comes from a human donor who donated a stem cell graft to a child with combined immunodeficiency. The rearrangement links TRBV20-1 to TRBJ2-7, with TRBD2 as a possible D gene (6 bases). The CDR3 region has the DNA TGCACTGTTGGAGGGATTCCAATATACGAGCAGTACTTC. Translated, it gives CTVGGIPIYEQYF.